This record concerns one TCR beta chain sequence. Patients had blood sampled at baseline and again on cycle 4 day 1 and cycle 7 day 1. These data originate in a study of OX40 agonist ivuxolimab in advanced cancers. The wider study: At 82.7% male, the cohort had a mean age of around 56 years, ranging from about 23 to 80.

Produced via immunoSEQ multiplex PCR; TCRdb's table is partial and in-frame only. This sample yields about 80,000 clones, of which 94% are seen a single time; approximately 10% belongs to the top ten. The sequencing here drew on CD4+ or CD8+ T cells sorted from blood, taken in a trial of the OX40 agonist ivuxolimab. The sequence was obtained from an adult with an advanced solid tumor such as melanoma, head and neck, liver or kidney cancer.

Here the CDR3 DNA reads TGTGCCAGCAGTTTCCGGACAGGTACTAATGAGCAGTTCTTC. It codes for CASSFRTGTNEQFF. The chain is built from TRBV27 and TRBJ2-1, with 7 bases fitting TRBD1. With V trimmed by 3 bases and J by 7 bases, 6 bases remained unmatched. The CDR3 consists of 14 residues. Germline-derived CDR1 and CDR2 are MNHEY and SMNVEV (reference sequence).